The rows below give T cell receptor beta chains drawn from one sample of a study of regulatory T cells in long-lasting Graves disease. From the multiplex PCR reads, TCRdb called clonotypes with MiXCR, one entry per CDR3 protein. The sample carries approximately 290,000 distinct CDR3 sequences, around 21% recorded once. The sequencing here drew on peripheral blood mononuclear cells (PBMCs), taken when the disease was refractory, from a patient treated with antithyroid drugs. Receptors originate from a female donor with Graves disease. Each CDR3 is given with its conserved first and last residue. The order of the fields is J gene, clone size, D gene, V gene, CDR3 protein, CDR3 DNA. The D gene is left open where the match is weak. Size values are once, few and many counts, or a class for expanded clones, and some rows have none.

j_call: TRBJ1-2
clone_size: .
d_call: .
v_call: TRBV4-2
cdr3_aa: CASSQTPTGWGLNPSNYGYTF
cdr3_nt: TGTGCCAGCAGCCAAACCCCAACGGGATGGGGACTTAACCCATCTAACTATGGCTACACCTTC

j_call: TRBJ1-2
clone_size: many
d_call: .
v_call: TRBV24-1
cdr3_aa: CATSGWVGSGVGYTF
cdr3_nt: TGTGCCACCAGTGGCTGGGTTGGATCTGGGGTCGGCTACACCTTC

j_call: TRBJ2-7
clone_size: .
d_call: TRBD1
v_call: TRBV29-1
cdr3_aa: CSAGTELREQYF
cdr3_nt: TGCAGCGCCGGGACAGAACTAAGGGAGCAGTACTTC

j_call: TRBJ2-7
clone_size: many
d_call: .
v_call: TRBV2
cdr3_aa: CASRGNYEQYF
cdr3_nt: TGTGCCAGCAGGGGGAACTACGAGCAGTACTTC

j_call: TRBJ2-7
clone_size: many
d_call: .
v_call: TRBV20-1
cdr3_aa: CSASLSQEQYF
cdr3_nt: TGCAGTGCTAGTCTCAGCCAAGAGCAGTACTTC

j_call: TRBJ2-2
clone_size: few
d_call: .
v_call: TRBV6-5
cdr3_aa: CASSYPGGELFF
cdr3_nt: TGTGCCAGCAGTTACCCGGGGGGGGAGCTGTTTTTT

j_call: TRBJ2-5
clone_size: .
d_call: .
v_call: TRBV19
cdr3_aa: CASSISEPGHLMGKETQYF
cdr3_nt: TGTGCCAGTAGTATCTCCGAACCGGGACACCTCATGGGAAAAGAGACCCAGTACTTC

j_call: TRBJ2-7
clone_size: .
d_call: .
v_call: TRBV6-1
cdr3_aa: CASRSLLDDVYEQYF
cdr3_nt: TGTGCCAGCAGATCCTTGCTCGATGATGTCTACGAGCAGTACTTC

j_call: TRBJ2-5
clone_size: .
d_call: .
v_call: TRBV18
cdr3_aa: CASSPSNGIETQYF
cdr3_nt: TGTGCCAGCTCACCCAGTAACGGGATAGAGACCCAGTACTTC

j_call: TRBJ2-7
clone_size: few
d_call: .
v_call: TRBV6-5
cdr3_aa: CASSWGFLEQYF
cdr3_nt: TGTGCCAGCAGTTGGGGCTTCCTCGAGCAGTACTTC

j_call: TRBJ1-4
clone_size: many
d_call: .
v_call: TRBV6-1
cdr3_aa: CASSEGTAKNEKLFF
cdr3_nt: TGTGCCAGCAGTGAAGGGACCGCTAAGAATGAAAAACTGTTTTTT

j_call: TRBJ2-7
clone_size: many
d_call: .
v_call: TRBV2
cdr3_aa: CASSGVAGSTTSYEQYF
cdr3_nt: TGTGCCAGCAGTGGGGTTGCGGGATCCACAACCTCCTACGAGCAGTACTTC

j_call: TRBJ2-5
clone_size: few
d_call: .
v_call: TRBV5-1
cdr3_aa: CASSLQPSQETQYF
cdr3_nt: TGCGCCAGCAGCTTACAGCCTAGTCAAGAGACCCAGTACTTC

j_call: TRBJ2-7
clone_size: many
d_call: TRBD2
v_call: TRBV20-1
cdr3_aa: CSASSGRAFREQYF
cdr3_nt: TGCAGTGCTAGTAGTGGGAGGGCCTTCCGCGAGCAGTACTTC

j_call: TRBJ2-1
clone_size: .
d_call: .
v_call: TRBV20-1
cdr3_aa: CSARVEGGLYNEQFF
cdr3_nt: TGCAGTGCTAGAGTAGAAGGGGGACTTTACAATGAGCAGTTCTTC

j_call: TRBJ2-7
clone_size: .
d_call: .
v_call: TRBV29-1
cdr3_aa: CSVGWGVRFEQYF
cdr3_nt: TGCAGCGTTGGATGGGGGGTTCGGTTCGAGCAGTACTTC

j_call: TRBJ2-5
clone_size: .
d_call: .
v_call: TRBV19
cdr3_aa: CASSIEGYQETQYF
cdr3_nt: TGTGCCAGTAGTATAGAGGGGTATCAAGAGACCCAGTACTTC

j_call: TRBJ1-1
clone_size: many
d_call: TRBD1
v_call: TRBV7-8
cdr3_aa: CASSPRFRQGKASNTEAFF
cdr3_nt: TGTGCCAGCAGCCCGAGATTTAGACAGGGGAAGGCGTCTAACACTGAAGCTTTCTTT

j_call: TRBJ1-1
clone_size: many
d_call: TRBD1
v_call: TRBV7-9
cdr3_aa: CASSRGQANTEAFF
cdr3_nt: TGTGCCAGCAGCAGAGGACAGGCGAACACTGAAGCTTTCTTT

j_call: TRBJ1-1
clone_size: many
d_call: .
v_call: TRBV28
cdr3_aa: CASTQENTEAFF
cdr3_nt: TGTGCCAGCACACAGGAGAACACTGAAGCTTTCTTT

j_call: TRBJ2-7
clone_size: few
d_call: TRBD1
v_call: TRBV6-1
cdr3_aa: CASTSRGQAYQLNYEQYF
cdr3_nt: TGTGCCAGCACTTCCCGGGGACAGGCATATCAGCTAAATTACGAGCAGTACTTC

j_call: TRBJ2-7
clone_size: .
d_call: TRBD2
v_call: TRBV25-1
cdr3_aa: CASSDVATSGTYEQYF
cdr3_nt: TGTGCCAGCAGTGACGTGGCGACTAGCGGAACTTACGAGCAGTACTTC

j_call: TRBJ2-7
clone_size: .
d_call: TRBD2
v_call: TRBV5-8
cdr3_aa: CASSFLPNLAAYEQYF
cdr3_nt: TGTGCCAGCAGCTTCCTCCCGAATCTAGCGGCCTACGAGCAGTACTTC

j_call: TRBJ2-7
clone_size: .
d_call: .
v_call: TRBV2
cdr3_aa: CASSEWGFVYEQYF
cdr3_nt: TGTGCCAGCAGTGAATGGGGATTCGTCTACGAGCAGTACTTC

j_call: TRBJ2-7
clone_size: .
d_call: .
v_call: TRBV30
cdr3_aa: CAWIPPGVGNEQYF
cdr3_nt: TGTGCCTGGATCCCGCCCGGCGTCGGCAACGAGCAGTACTTC

j_call: TRBJ1-5
clone_size: .
d_call: .
v_call: TRBV27
cdr3_aa: CATRGGRGNQPQHF
cdr3_nt: TGTGCCACTCGCGGGGGCCGGGGCAATCAGCCCCAGCATTTT

j_call: TRBJ2-7
clone_size: many
d_call: TRBD1
v_call: TRBV11-1
cdr3_aa: CASSDRWMEQYF
cdr3_nt: TGTGCCAGCTCGGACAGGTGGATGGAGCAGTACTTC

j_call: TRBJ1-6
clone_size: .
d_call: .
v_call: TRBV6-1
cdr3_aa: CASRESSYNSPLHF
cdr3_nt: TGTGCCAGCAGGGAGAGCTCCTATAATTCACCCCTCCACTTT

j_call: TRBJ1-5
clone_size: .
d_call: .
v_call: TRBV12-3/TRBV12-4
cdr3_aa: CASSRSHSNQPQHF
cdr3_nt: TGTGCCAGCAGTCGGAGCCATAGCAATCAGCCCCAGCATTTT

j_call: TRBJ2-5
clone_size: few
d_call: .
v_call: TRBV29-1
cdr3_aa: CSVKGSRETQYF
cdr3_nt: TGCAGCGTCAAAGGCAGCCGGGAGACCCAGTACTTC

j_call: TRBJ2-5
clone_size: few
d_call: .
v_call: TRBV5-1
cdr3_aa: CASSRNPEETQYF
cdr3_nt: TGCGCCAGCAGCCGCAATCCCGAAGAGACCCAGTACTTC

j_call: TRBJ1-3
clone_size: few
d_call: .
v_call: TRBV28
cdr3_aa: CASSFSGPPSGNTIYF
cdr3_nt: TGTGCCAGCAGTTTCAGCGGACCTCCTTCTGGAAACACCATATATTTT

j_call: TRBJ2-7
clone_size: .
d_call: TRBD2
v_call: TRBV20-1
cdr3_aa: CSARDGTSGNVMDEQYF
cdr3_nt: TGCAGTGCTAGAGATGGAACTAGCGGGAATGTAATGGACGAGCAGTACTTC

j_call: TRBJ2-3
clone_size: .
d_call: .
v_call: TRBV2
cdr3_aa: CASDQDPRGSTDTQYF
cdr3_nt: TGTGCCAGCGATCAAGACCCCCGCGGGTCCACAGATACGCAGTATTTT

j_call: TRBJ1-2
clone_size: many
d_call: .
v_call: TRBV27
cdr3_aa: CASSSQINYGYTF
cdr3_nt: TGTGCCAGCAGTTCACAGATTAACTATGGCTACACCTTC

j_call: TRBJ2-7
clone_size: .
d_call: .
v_call: TRBV20-1
cdr3_aa: CSAISQGPPYEQYF
cdr3_nt: TGCAGTGCTATTTCACAGGGACCTCCCTACGAGCAGTACTTC

j_call: TRBJ2-7
clone_size: few
d_call: .
v_call: TRBV6-1
cdr3_aa: CASRKTISYEQYF
cdr3_nt: TGTGCCAGCAGAAAAACCATCTCCTACGAGCAGTACTTC

j_call: TRBJ2-5
clone_size: many
d_call: .
v_call: TRBV20-1
cdr3_aa: CSARGPGFEETQYF
cdr3_nt: TGCAGTGCCCGCGGTCCAGGTTTCGAAGAGACCCAGTACTTC

j_call: TRBJ1-2
clone_size: few
d_call: .
v_call: TRBV6-1
cdr3_aa: CASIDWTENYGYTF
cdr3_nt: TGTGCCAGCATAGACTGGACCGAGAACTATGGCTACACCTTC